Reported below is one T cell receptor (beta chain). Its antigen specificity is not known. No base quality values were provided; no much bigger clone lies one nucleotide off. Peripheral blood CD8+ and CD4+ T cells from healthy donors, Susac syndrome patients and multiple sclerosis patients were profiled using high-throughput TCR beta sequencing. Recently defined diagnostic criteria for definite or probable disease were met by the Susac syndrome patients. Bulk CD8+ and CD4+ T cells were purified by magnetic negative isolation, whereas CD8+ TEMRA cells were enriched by FACS. Blood was collected in EDTA tubes and processed within 24 hours, with PBMCs isolated through density gradient centrifugation. PBMCs destined for TCR sequencing were cryopreserved in liquid nitrogen and later thawed in a 37 °C water bath. The sorted or isolated CD4+, CD8+ and CD8+ TEMRA cells reached a purity of at least 90%. RNA was extracted with the RNeasy kit and 0.5 to 1 ug was reverse transcribed using random hexamers. TCR beta CDR3 regions were amplified with the immunoSEQ multiplex PCR assay covering 54 Vbeta and 13 Jbeta segments. Bias from PCR amplification was corrected by using a synthetic template baseline for primer optimization and for computational correction. Per the original workflow: Reads were assigned to V, D and J genes according to IMGT and analyzed in immunoSEQ Analyzer, with only productive sequences retained. Clonality was computed as one minus Shannon entropy normalized by log2 of the number of productive unique sequences. For each patient and control, public and private clones were evaluated among the 100 most prevalent clones. Susac-specific clones were defined as absent from healthy and MS cohorts, approximately 1,000 published viral clones and other ImmuneACCESS disease sequences. TCRdb cleaned the public reads at Q25 with fastp, built clones with MiXCR and kept in-frame beta chains. A single entry per CDR3 protein holds the most common genes and DNA from its merged rows. TCRdb, not the authors, supplied the V and J calls. The sample includes 65,000 to 100,000 distinct CDR3 sequences, with about 95% observed a single time. The biggest ten clones account for roughly 0.44% of the sample.

The data belong to a study of CD8 T cells in Susac syndrome (dated by TCRdb to about 2019). With regard to the full study: Among the sequenced Susac syndrome patients, five or six had clinically active disease and eight were in clinical remission. The study used repertoire sequencing to test whether antigen drove CD8+ T cell activation and differentiation in Susac syndrome. The clonality of the CD8+ T cell repertoire was compared across some eleven healthy donors, roughly 14 Susac syndrome patients and about 16 multiple sclerosis patients. At blood withdrawal, Susac syndrome patients were therapy-naive, treated with corticosteroids (with IVIg additionally given to some), or treated with IVIg alone.

Cut back by 3 bases and 1 base, the V and J ends lie 10 bases apart. The CDR3 starts with the cysteine, ends with the phenylalanine, and has 13 residues. The entry retains the CDR3 DNA only, 39 bases that are in frame from base 1. For CDR1 and CDR2, the germline V gene lists SQVTM and ANQGSEA. The study at large found these results: In the total CD8+ and CD8+ TEMRA repertoires, approximately 17 and five Susac-specific public clones, respectively, were identified. The study acknowledged that relatively few individuals were included in the TCR sequencing and HLA analysis. Clonal expansion was observed in Susac syndrome CD8+ repertoires, with the highest expansion in CD8+ TEMRA cells and greater expansion in clinically active than in remitting patients.

This sequence was found in a human donor with Susac syndrome. The sample was CD8+ T cells from PBMCs. The chain is made from TRBV29-1 and TRBJ2-7; the D call is possibly TRBD1 or TRBD2, each sharing 5 bases. In nucleotide form, the sequence is TGCAGCGTTGATTGGGACGGTTCCTACGAGCAGTACTTC. Translation gives CSVDWDGSYEQYF.